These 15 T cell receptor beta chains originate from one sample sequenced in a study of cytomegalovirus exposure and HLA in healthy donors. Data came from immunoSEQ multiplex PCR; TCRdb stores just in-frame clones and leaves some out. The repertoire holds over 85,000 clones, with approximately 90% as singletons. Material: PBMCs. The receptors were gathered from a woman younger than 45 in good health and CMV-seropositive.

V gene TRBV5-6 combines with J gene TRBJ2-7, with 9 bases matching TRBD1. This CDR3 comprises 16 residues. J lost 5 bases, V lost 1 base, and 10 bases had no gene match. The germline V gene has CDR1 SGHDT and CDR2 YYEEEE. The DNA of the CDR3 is TGTGCCAGCAGCTTGCTCGGACAGGGGCTTTGGAACGAGCAGTACTTC. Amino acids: CASSLLGQGLWNEQYF.

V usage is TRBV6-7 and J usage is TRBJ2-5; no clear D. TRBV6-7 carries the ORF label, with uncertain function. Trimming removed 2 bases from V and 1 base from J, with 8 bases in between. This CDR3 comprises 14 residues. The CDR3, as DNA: TGTGCCAGCAGTTACGAGGCGCGCCAAGAGACCCAGTACTTC. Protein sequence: CASSYEARQETQYF.

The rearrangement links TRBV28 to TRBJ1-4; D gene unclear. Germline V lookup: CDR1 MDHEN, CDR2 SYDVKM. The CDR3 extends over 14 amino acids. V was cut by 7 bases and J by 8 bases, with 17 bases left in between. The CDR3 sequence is CASTESSGSEKLFF. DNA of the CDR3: TGTGCCAGCACCGAAAGCAGCGGTAGCGAAAAACTGTTTTTT.

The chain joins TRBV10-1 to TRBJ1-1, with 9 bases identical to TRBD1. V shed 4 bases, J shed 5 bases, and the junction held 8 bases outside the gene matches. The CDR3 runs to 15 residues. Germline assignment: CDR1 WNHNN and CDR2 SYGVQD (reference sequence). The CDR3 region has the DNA TGCGCCAGCAGTGGTAGACAGGGGGGGAAGACTGAAGCTTTCTTT. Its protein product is CASSGRQGGKTEAFF.

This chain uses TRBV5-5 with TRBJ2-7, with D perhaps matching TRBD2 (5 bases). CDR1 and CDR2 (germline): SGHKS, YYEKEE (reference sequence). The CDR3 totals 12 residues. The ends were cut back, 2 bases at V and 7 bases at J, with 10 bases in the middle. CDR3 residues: CASSFVRDEQYF. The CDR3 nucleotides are TGTGCCAGCAGCTTTGTCCGGGATGAGCAGTACTTC. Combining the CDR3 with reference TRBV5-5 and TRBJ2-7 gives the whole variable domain DAGVTQSPTHLIKTRGQQVTLRCSPISGHKSVSWYQQVLGQGPQFIFQYYEKEERGRGNFPDRFSARQFPNYSSELNVNALLLGDSALYLCASSFVRDEQYFGPGTRLTVT.

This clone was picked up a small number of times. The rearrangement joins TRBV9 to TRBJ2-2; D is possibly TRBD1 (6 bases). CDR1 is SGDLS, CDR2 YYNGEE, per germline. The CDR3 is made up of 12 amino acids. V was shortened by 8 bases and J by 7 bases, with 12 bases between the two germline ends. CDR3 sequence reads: CASLGADGELFF. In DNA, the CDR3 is TGTGCCAGTTTGGGGGCCGACGGGGAGCTGTTTTTT.

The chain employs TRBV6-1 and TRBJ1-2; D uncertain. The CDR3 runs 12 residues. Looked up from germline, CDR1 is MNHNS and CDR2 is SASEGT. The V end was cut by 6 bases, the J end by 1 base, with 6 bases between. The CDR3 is CASSPVNYGYTF. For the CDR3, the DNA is TGTGCCAGCAGCCCAGTTAACTATGGCTACACCTTC.

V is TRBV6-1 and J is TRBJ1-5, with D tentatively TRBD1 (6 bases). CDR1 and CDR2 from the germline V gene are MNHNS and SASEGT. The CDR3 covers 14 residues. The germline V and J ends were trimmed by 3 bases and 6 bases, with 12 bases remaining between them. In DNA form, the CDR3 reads TGTGCCAGCAGTGATACAGGGAACGGTCAGCCCCAGCATTTT. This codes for CASSDTGNGQPQHF.

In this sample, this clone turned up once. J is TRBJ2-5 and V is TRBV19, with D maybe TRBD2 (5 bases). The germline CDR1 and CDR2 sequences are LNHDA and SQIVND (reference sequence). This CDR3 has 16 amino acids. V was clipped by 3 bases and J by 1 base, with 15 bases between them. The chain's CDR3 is CASSILAGGGQETQYF. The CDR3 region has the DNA TGTGCCAGTAGTATCCTAGCAGGAGGAGGCCAAGAGACCCAGTACTTC.

CDR3 loop: CASSAGTSVYNEQFF. As DNA, the CDR3 is TGTGCCAGCAGCGCCGGGACTAGCGTCTACAATGAGCAGTTCTTC. The chain employs TRBV9 and TRBJ2-1; 10 nucleotides align to TRBD2. CDR1 is SGDLS and CDR2 is YYNGEE in the germline V gene. V shed 3 bases and J 3 bases; nucleotides not matched to a gene: 3. This CDR3 has 15 residues.

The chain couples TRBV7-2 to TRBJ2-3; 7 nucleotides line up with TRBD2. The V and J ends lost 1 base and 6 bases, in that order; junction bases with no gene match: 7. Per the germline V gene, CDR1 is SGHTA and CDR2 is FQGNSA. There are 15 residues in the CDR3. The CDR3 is CASSLDGRTGDTQYF. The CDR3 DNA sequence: TGTGCCAGCAGCTTAGACGGGAGGACGGGGGATACGCAGTATTTT.

The CDR3 spells CASSLRQMDRGYNEQFF. The CDR3 nucleotides are TGTGCCAGCAGCTTAAGACAGATGGACAGGGGCTACAATGAGCAGTTCTTC. The V gene is TRBV13, the J gene TRBJ2-1; the match to TRBD1 covers 9 bases. V was clipped by 2 bases and J by 3 bases; unmatched bases: 8. Germline V lookup: CDR1 PRHDT, CDR2 FYEKMQ (reference sequence). The CDR3 loop spans 17 amino acids.

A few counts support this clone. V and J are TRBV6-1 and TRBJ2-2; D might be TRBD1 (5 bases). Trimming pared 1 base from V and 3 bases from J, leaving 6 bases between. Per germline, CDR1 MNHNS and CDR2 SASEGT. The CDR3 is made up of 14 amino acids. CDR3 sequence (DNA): TGTGCCAGCAGTGAAGGGGGCGACACCGGGGAGCTGTTTTTT. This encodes CASSEGGDTGELFF.

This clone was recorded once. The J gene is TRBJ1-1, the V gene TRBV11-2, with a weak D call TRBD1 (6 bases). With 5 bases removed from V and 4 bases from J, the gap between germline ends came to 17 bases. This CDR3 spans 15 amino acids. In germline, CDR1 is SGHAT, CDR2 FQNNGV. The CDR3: CASSPRQAFPTEAFF. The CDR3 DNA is TGTGCCAGCAGCCCCAGACAGGCTTTTCCCACTGAAGCTTTCTTT.

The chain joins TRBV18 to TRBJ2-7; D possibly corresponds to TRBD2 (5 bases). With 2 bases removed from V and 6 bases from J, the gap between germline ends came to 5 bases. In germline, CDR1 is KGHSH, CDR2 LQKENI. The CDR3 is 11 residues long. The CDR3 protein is CASSPSGEQYF. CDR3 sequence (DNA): TGTGCCAGCTCACCAAGCGGCGAGCAGTACTTC.